This note documents a single T cell receptor beta chain sequence. Germline V gene sequence: CDR1 SGDLS, CDR2 YYNGEE. CDR3 size: 13 residues. The V gene end was trimmed by 7 bases and the J gene end by 4 bases; junction bases not matched to a gene: 6. The method was immunoSEQ multiplex PCR; TCRdb's version includes in-frame clones alone and lacks a portion of them. Among nearly 250,000 clones listed, 90% were seen once. These data are taken from a study of blood T cell repertoires in COVID-19. Exposed participants came across a COVID-19 case within 2 weeks before study entry. The chain combines TRBV9 with TRBJ1-2; 8 bases fit TRBD1. This TCR came from a man aged 45-60 years who had been exposed to COVID-19. The sample consisted of PBMCs or T cells enriched from blood (not recorded which). The CDR3 spells CASGTGVLYGYTF. The CDR3 coding sequence is TGTGCCAGCGGGACAGGAGTACTCTATGGCTACACCTTC.